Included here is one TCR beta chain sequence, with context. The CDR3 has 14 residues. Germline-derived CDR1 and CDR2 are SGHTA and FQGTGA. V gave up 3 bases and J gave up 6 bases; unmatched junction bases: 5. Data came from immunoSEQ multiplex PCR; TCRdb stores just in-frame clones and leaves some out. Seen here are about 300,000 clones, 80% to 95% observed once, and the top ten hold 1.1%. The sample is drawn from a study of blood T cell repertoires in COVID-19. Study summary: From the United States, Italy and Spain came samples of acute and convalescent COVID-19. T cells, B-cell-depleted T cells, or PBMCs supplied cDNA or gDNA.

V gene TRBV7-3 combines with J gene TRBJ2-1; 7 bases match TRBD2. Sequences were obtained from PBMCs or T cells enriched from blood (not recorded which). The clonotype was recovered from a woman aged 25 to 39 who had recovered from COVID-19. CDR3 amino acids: CASSLAGASNEQFF. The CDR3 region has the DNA TGTGCCAGCAGCTTGGCGGGAGCTAGCAATGAGCAGTTCTTC. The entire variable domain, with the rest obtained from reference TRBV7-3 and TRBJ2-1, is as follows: GAGVSQTPSNKVTEKGKYVELRCDPISGHTALYWYRQSLGQGPEFLIYFQGTGAADDSGLPNDRFFAVRPEGSVSTLKIQRTERGDSAVYLCASSLAGASNEQFFGPGTRLTVL.